The 26 T cell receptor beta chains given below trace back to one sample, sequenced in a study of response to subunit inactivated influenza vaccine. TCRdb called the RT-PCR reads again in MiXCR, with one record for every CDR3 protein. Of 450,000 to 600,000 distinct CDR3 sequences listed, approximately 15% are singletons. Sample: CD4+ T cells sorted from PBMCs, taken around 2 years after vaccination. The receptor set was obtained from a man aged 50 to 69 who received an inactivated influenza vaccine.

This clonotype was seen more than once but under ten times. CDR3 bases: TGCGCCAGCAGCTCCACCCTCGTCGGGGGGGAGCTGTTTTTT. Translated: CASSSTLVGGELFF. The chain links TRBV5-1 to TRBJ2-2; D ambiguous. Germline CDR1 reads SGHRS; CDR2 reads YFSETQ. The V and J ends lost 3 bases and 8 bases respectively, with 14 bases between them. The CDR3 sequence is 14 residues long.

This clonotype was seen a few times. The chain employs TRBV25-1 and TRBJ2-3; perhaps D is TRBD1 or TRBD2 (6 bases each). Per germline, CDR1 MGHDK and CDR2 SYGVNS. This CDR3 has 16 amino acids. Trimming stripped 3 bases from V and 1 base from J, with 14 bases between. This CDR3 reads CASSDGGRGRTDTQYF. The CDR3 DNA is TGTGCCAGCAGTGATGGGGGGCGGGGCCGCACAGATACGCAGTATTTT.

This clonotype was counted a few times. The J gene is TRBJ2-2, the V gene TRBV12-3 or TRBV12-4; D ambiguous. The CDR3 has 13 amino acids. The V end was cut by 4 bases, the J end by 4 bases, with 7 bases between. CDR3 nucleotides: TGTGCCAGCAGTTACTCCCCCACCGGGGAGCTGTTTTTT. As protein: CASSYSPTGELFF.

The gene calls are TRBV6-2 or TRBV6-3 and TRBJ2-6; perhaps TRBD1 as D (5 bases). Germline V gene data show CDR1 as MNHEY and CDR2 as SVGEGT. The CDR3 consists of 18 residues. Trimming shortened V by 2 bases and J by 0 bases, and 14 bases separated the two germline ends. The CDR3 sequence: CASSYRSGQSSGANVLTF. As DNA, the CDR3 is TGTGCCAGCAGTTACCGGAGTGGACAAAGCTCTGGGGCCAACGTCCTGACTTTC.

This clonotype appeared a few times. The CDR3 DNA sequence: TGTGCCACCAGCTTCGAACAGATGAATGAGCAGTTCTTC. This gives the protein CATSFEQMNEQFF. The chain links TRBV15 to TRBJ2-1; D ambiguous. Trimming stripped 5 bases from V and 7 bases from J, with 12 bases between. The CDR3 has 13 residues. CDR1 is LNHNV, CDR2 YYDKDF, per germline (reference sequence).

This clonotype was recorded a few times. The chain has TRBV6-2 or TRBV6-3 and TRBJ1-1, with 9 nucleotides matching TRBD1. This CDR3 is built from 14 residues. Germline V gives CDR1 MNHEY, CDR2 SVGEGT. The V and J ends lost 7 bases and 4 bases, in that order; junction bases with no gene match: 7. The chain's CDR3 is CASIQDRGGTEAFF. In nucleotides, the CDR3 is TGTGCCAGCATCCAAGACAGGGGGGGCACTGAAGCTTTCTTT.

This rearrangement joins TRBV6-1 to TRBJ2-5, with D perhaps TRBD2 (6 bases). Germline values: CDR1 MNHNS, CDR2 SASEGT. V was pared by 7 bases and J by 7 bases, with 13 bases between. This CDR3 has 12 residues. The CDR3 sequence is CASTLEGWTQYF. The CDR3, as DNA: TGTGCCAGCACCTTGGAGGGATGGACCCAGTACTTC.

The rearrangement joins TRBV29-1 to TRBJ2-3, with TRBD1 as a possible D gene (5 bases). Germline CDR1 reads SQVTM; CDR2 reads ANQGSEA. Trimming left V 3 bases short and J 6 bases short, with 10 bases between. This CDR3 region has 12 residues. CDR3 in DNA: TGCAGCGTTGATGGAGCAGGGGATACGCAGTATTTT. This sequence encodes CSVDGAGDTQYF.

This clonotype was observed a few times. The genes are TRBV10-3 and TRBJ1-3; D is unresolved. Germline V gene sequence: CDR1 ENHRY, CDR2 SYGVKD. The CDR3 sequence is 15 residues long. Trimming took 3 bases from V and 0 from J, leaving 9 bases between them. This CDR3 is CAISEGPSSGNTIYF. The CDR3, as DNA: TGTGCCATCAGTGAAGGACCAAGCTCTGGAAACACCATATATTTT.

V gene TRBV20-1 combines with J gene TRBJ2-3, with 15 bases aligning to TRBD2. V lost 1 base to trimming and J lost 2 bases; unmatched junction nucleotides: 13. This CDR3 spans 20 amino acids. Germline V gives CDR1 DFQATT, CDR2 SNEGSKA (reference sequence). CDR3 DNA sequence: TGCAGTGCTAGAGTCTGGACTAGCGGGAGGGCCCCAATGCTCACAGATACGCAGTATTTT. It codes for CSARVWTSGRAPMLTDTQYF.

This clonotype came up a few times. V usage is TRBV20-1 and J usage is TRBJ1-3, with D perhaps TRBD1 (6 bases). The CDR3 length is 15 residues. Trimming cost V 6 bases and J 2 bases, with 17 bases left between them. Germline V gene sequence: CDR1 DFQATT, CDR2 SNEGSKA (reference sequence). CDR3 nucleotides: TGCAGTGCCAGTGGGGGGGCAGTCGCTGGAAACACCATATATTTT. It specifies CSASGGAVAGNTIYF.

This clonotype has only a few counts. V gene TRBV9 combines with J gene TRBJ2-1; possible D gene TRBD2, 5 bases. Germline CDR1 reads SGDLS; CDR2 reads YYNGEE. Trimming shortened V by 0 bases and J by 5 bases, and 9 bases separated the two germline ends. The CDR3 has 14 amino acids. The CDR3 region is CASSVAPGDNEQFF. As DNA, the CDR3 is TGTGCCAGCAGCGTAGCCCCCGGGGACAATGAGCAGTTCTTC.

This clonotype occurred a few times. The chain links TRBV4-2 to TRBJ2-5, with 9 positions matching TRBD2. The CDR3 spans 16 residues. Germline V gene sequence: CDR1 LGHNA, CDR2 YNFKEQ. V was clipped by 1 base and J by 3 bases; unmatched bases: 6. CDR3 in DNA: TGTGCCAGCAGCCAAGCCCTTAGCGGGGGCAAAGAGACCCAGTACTTC. Translation: CASSQALSGGKETQYF.

The chain carries TRBV5-1 and TRBJ2-1; 10 bases are shared with TRBD2. With V trimmed by 0 bases and J by 10 bases, 7 bases remained unmatched. This CDR3 is built from 15 residues. The germline CDR1 and CDR2 sequences are SGHRS and YFSETQ. The CDR3 loop reads CASSLDPLAGLEQFF. In DNA form, the CDR3 reads TGCGCCAGCAGCTTGGACCCACTAGCGGGGTTAGAGCAGTTCTTC.

The rearrangement uses TRBV7-6 and TRBJ2-7, with D perhaps matching TRBD1 or TRBD2 (6 bases each). Germline CDR1 and CDR2: SGHVS and FNYEAQ. V shed 5 bases and J shed 1 base, with 12 bases lying between them. This CDR3 has 14 amino acids. The CDR3 loop reads CASSVGGLSYEQYF. CDR3 coding DNA: TGTGCCAGCAGCGTTGGGGGGCTATCCTACGAGCAGTACTTC.

This clonotype occurred a few times. This chain uses TRBV6-1 with TRBJ2-1, with 9 bases that match TRBD1. The germline CDR1 and CDR2 sequences are MNHNS and SASEGT. This CDR3 is 16 amino acids long. J lost 8 bases, V lost 5 bases, and 13 bases had no gene match. CDR3 in DNA: TGTGCCAGCAGTAGACTACAGGGGGCCGTTTTGTATGAGCAGTTCTTC. Protein: CASSRLQGAVLYEQFF.

This clonotype was detected only a few times. The V gene is TRBV6-2 or TRBV6-3, the J gene TRBJ2-7, with TRBD2 matching over 9 bases. V shed 7 bases and J 5 bases; nucleotides not matched to a gene: 9. CDR3 length equals 14 residues. Germline V gene data show CDR1 as MNHEY and CDR2 as SVGEGT. The CDR3 bases are TGTGCCAGCACAACCGGGACTAGCTGGGACGAGCAGTACTTC. Amino acids: CASTTGTSWDEQYF.

This clonotype was observed many times. The V call is TRBV3-1, the J call TRBJ2-5; TRBD2 matches at 11 bases. V shed 2 bases, J shed 1 base, and the junction held 9 bases outside the gene matches. Germline V gene data show CDR1 as LGHDT and CDR2 as YNNKEL (reference sequence). The CDR3 is 18 amino acids. This CDR3 is CASSQPGSGTSGQETQYF. The CDR3 DNA follows: TGTGCCAGCAGCCAACCGGGGTCTGGGACTAGCGGCCAAGAGACCCAGTACTTC.

This clonotype has a handful of counts. The gene calls are TRBV5-1 and TRBJ2-5; 12 nucleotides align to TRBD2. CDR1 is SGHRS, CDR2 YFSETQ, per germline. The ends lost 4 bases at V and 1 base at J; junction bases unmatched: 5. The CDR3 extends over 16 amino acids. In DNA, the CDR3 is TGCGCCAGCAGCGTCGGACTAGCGGGGTCCCAAGAGACCCAGTACTTC. Residues: CASSVGLAGSQETQYF.

The V and J genes are TRBV28 and TRBJ2-7; possible D gene TRBD2, 5 bases. Trimming removed 6 bases from V and 5 bases from J, with 17 bases in between. Germline assignment: CDR1 MDHEN and CDR2 SYDVKM. The CDR3 runs to 14 residues. The CDR3 reads CASSPPGYTNEQYF. CDR3 coding DNA: TGTGCCAGCAGCCCTCCGGGGTACACCAACGAGCAGTACTTC.

As DNA, the CDR3 is TGTGCCAGCAGCCCACGAGCGGGAGGTGGCACAGATACGCAGTATTTT. Translating gives CASSPRAGGGTDTQYF. V gene TRBV7-9 combines with J gene TRBJ2-3; TRBD2 matches 9 bases. The CDR3 covers 16 residues. In germline, CDR1 is SEHNR, CDR2 FQNEAQ (reference sequence). V gave up 5 bases and J gave up 1 base; unmatched junction bases: 7.

Ten or more counts support this clonotype. This chain joins TRBV10-2 and TRBJ2-2; 14 bases line up with TRBD2. Per germline, CDR1 WSHSY and CDR2 SAAADI. CDR3 length: 17 amino acids. V shed 6 bases, J shed 4 bases, and the junction held 7 bases outside the gene matches. The CDR3 protein is CASRETSGRVPTGELFF. In nucleotides, the CDR3 is TGCGCCAGCAGGGAGACTAGCGGGAGGGTGCCCACCGGGGAGCTGTTTTTT.

J is TRBJ2-2 and V is TRBV6-6; D is perhaps TRBD2 (6 bases). V lost 11 bases to trimming and J lost 6 bases, with 13 bases between them. The CDR3 extends over 12 amino acids. Per germline, CDR1 MNHNY and CDR2 SVGAGI (reference sequence). CDR3 coding DNA: TGTGCCGCCGGGGGTGACCCCGGGGAGCTGTTTTTT. It encodes CAAGGDPGELFF.

Remarks on this clonotype: A much more abundant neighbour one base away suggests this may be a read error. The chain employs TRBV3-1 and TRBJ1-5; 7 bases line up with TRBD1. The CDR3 totals 15 residues. Germline V lookup: CDR1 LGHDT, CDR2 YNNKEL (reference sequence). CDR3 sequence: CTSSQAGGSNQPQHF. As DNA, the CDR3 is TGTACCAGCAGCCAAGCAGGGGGGAGCAATCAGCCCCAGCATTTT.

There are a few counts of this clonotype. V usage is TRBV5-1 and J usage is TRBJ2-7, with 12 bases identical to TRBD2. Germline CDR1 is SGHRS and CDR2 is YFSETQ. J was trimmed by 5 bases and V by 0 bases; bases with no gene match: 6. There are 16 residues in the CDR3. The CDR3 here is CASSLVLAGGPNEQYF. CDR3 DNA sequence: TGCGCCAGCAGCTTGGTGCTAGCGGGAGGGCCTAACGAGCAGTACTTC.

There are a few counts of this clonotype. The J gene is TRBJ2-1, the V gene TRBV9; 8 bases align to TRBD2. Germline V CDR1 and CDR2: SGDLS, YYNGEE. The junction had 11 bases not matched to a gene; V was cut back by 4 bases and J by 8 bases. CDR3 length: 15 amino acids. The CDR3 sequence: CASSLTGGIRDEQFF. As DNA, the CDR3 is TGTGCCAGCAGCTTGACGGGGGGGATTCGTGATGAGCAGTTCTTC.